The rows below give T cell receptor beta chains drawn from one sample of a study of T cells in Graves' hyperthyroidism and ophthalmopathy. MiXCR was run by TCRdb on the multiplex PCR reads, yielding one entry per CDR3 protein. The repertoire holds some 500,000 distinct CDR3 sequences, with about an eighth as singletons. Sequenced input: blood. All receptors derive from a woman aged 18-29 years with Graves' hyperthyroidism. Both conserved end residues are part of each CDR3. The D gene is left open where the match is weak. Size values are once, few and many counts, or a class for expanded clones, and some rows have none.

d_call j_call v_call clone_size cdr3_nt cdr3_aa
. TRBJ1-1 TRBV29-1 many TGCAGCGTTGCCGGGGGGGCCACTGAAGCTTTCTTT CSVAGGATEAFF
TRBD1 TRBJ1-1 TRBV5-1 . TGCGCCAGCACCACGCAGGGGGAAGGAACTGAAGCTTTCTTT CASTTQGEGTEAFF
TRBD1 TRBJ2-7 TRBV30 few TGTGCCTGGAGAACAGGGGGCCTGGGCGAGCAGTACTTC CAWRTGGLGEQYF
. TRBJ2-7 TRBV12-3/TRBV12-4 many TGTGCCAGCAGATTAGGGTACGGGTCCTACGAGCAGTACTTC CASRLGYGSYEQYF
TRBD1 TRBJ2-1 TRBV19 few TGTGCCAGTAGTCTCACCGGGACAGGGGGTGAGCAGTTCTTC CASSLTGTGGEQFF
TRBD2 TRBJ2-2 TRBV11-1 many TGTGCCAGCGGACTAGCGGGAGGTGGCGGGGAGCTGTTTTTT CASGLAGGGGELFF
TRBD2 TRBJ2-3 TRBV5-1 few TGCGCCAGCAGCCCGAAAGGACTAGCCGGGTTCGCAGATACGCAGTATTTT CASSPKGLAGFADTQYF
TRBD1 TRBJ2-5 TRBV24-1 many TGTGCCACCAGTGACCGGAACAGGGGGCTACAGACCCAGTACTTC CATSDRNRGLQTQYF
TRBD1 TRBJ1-2 TRBV29-1 . TGCAGCGTTCGATCCAGGGGGCCCAGCTATGGCTACACCTTC CSVRSRGPSYGYTF
. TRBJ2-2 TRBV27 many TGTGCCAGCAGTTTATCTGACTATGGGGAGCTGTTTTTT CASSLSDYGELFF
. TRBJ1-5 TRBV6-1 few TGTGCCAGCAGTGAAGAAACAAGCTATAGCAATCAGCCCCAGCATTTT CASSEETSYSNQPQHF
TRBD1 TRBJ2-3 TRBV12-3/TRBV12-4 few TGTGCCAGCAGTTTAGAGGGACAGGGTATTTGGACGCAGTATTTT CASSLEGQGIWTQYF